This entry is about one T cell receptor beta chain. TCRdb's copy holds only in-frame clones and misses some; the assay was immunoSEQ multiplex PCR. The table includes more than 1,200,000 clones, approximately 98.5% detected once. Trimming removed 1 base at V and 2 bases at J, with 11 bases between. From germline, CDR1 is SGDLS and CDR2 YYNGEE. This CDR3 region has 15 residues. The sample belongs to a study of shared clonotypes between healthy human individuals. The V gene is TRBV9, the J gene TRBJ2-3; tentative D call: TRBD1 (5 bases). The clonotype was recovered from a man between 25 and 39 years old in good health. Sequencing used naive CD4+ T cells sorted from blood. The subset here: CD45RA+ positively selected. This CDR3 reads CASSVKDRHTDTQYF. As DNA, the CDR3 is TGTGCCAGCAGCGTAAAAGACAGACACACAGATACGCAGTATTTT.